These 24 T cell receptor beta chains share one sample of origin, sequenced in a study of blood T cell repertoires in COVID-19. TCRdb's copy holds only in-frame clones and misses some; the assay was immunoSEQ multiplex PCR. Of some 80,000 clones in the sample, approximately 86% were seen once. The source material was peripheral blood. The receptors here all came from a man between 50 and 59 years old with active or convalescent COVID-19.

This chain connects TRBV24-1 to TRBJ1-4, with 8 bases that match TRBD1. The CDR3 consists of 14 residues. The trim removed 6 bases at V and 8 bases at J, leaving 7 bases unmatched. The germline V gene has CDR1 KGHDR and CDR2 SFDVKD. The CDR3 bases are TGTGCCACCAGTTTTCCCGGGACAGGAGAAAAACTGTTTTTT. This translates into CATSFPGTGEKLFF.

The chain carries TRBV30 and TRBJ2-1, with 10 bases aligning to TRBD1. The CDR3 is 16 residues long. J lost 0 bases, V lost 4 bases, and 6 bases had no gene match. Germline V lookup: CDR1 GTSNPN, CDR2 SVGIG (reference sequence). The CDR3, as DNA: TGTGCCTGGATTGAGGGACAGGGGTTCTCCTACAATGAGCAGTTCTTC. Protein product: CAWIEGQGFSYNEQFF.

The chain couples TRBV5-1 to TRBJ2-2; a possible D gene is TRBD2 (6 bases). Trimming cost V 4 bases and J 9 bases, with 19 bases left between them. Looked up from germline, CDR1 is SGHRS and CDR2 is YFSETQ. This CDR3 comprises 15 residues. This CDR3 is CASSDGDGGIRELFF. The CDR3 DNA is TGCGCCAGCAGCGACGGGGACGGGGGTATCAGGGAGCTGTTTTTT. Filled out from reference TRBV5-1 and TRBJ2-2, the complete variable domain reads KAGVTQTPRYLIKTRGQQVTLSCSPISGHRSVSWYQQTPGQGLQFLFEYFSETQRNKGNFPGRFSGRQFSNSRSEMNVSTLELGDSALYLCASSDGDGGIRELFFGEGSRLTVL.

The CDR3 region is CASRAQVPLNGPQHF. For the CDR3, the DNA is TGTGCCAGCAGGGCACAGGTGCCTCTAAATGGGCCCCAGCATTTT. This sequence joins TRBV28 and TRBJ1-5, with D perhaps TRBD1 (5 bases). Trimming removed 6 bases from V and 9 bases from J, with 21 bases in between. Germline-derived CDR1 and CDR2 are MDHEN and SYDVKM. The CDR3 covers 15 residues.

The chain carries TRBV5-1 and TRBJ1-3; no firm D call. Germline CDR1 reads SGHRS; CDR2 reads YFSETQ. The CDR3 has 15 amino acids. Trimming took off 0 bases at V and 0 bases at J, with 7 bases between the two ends. CDR3 DNA sequence: TGCGCCAGCAGCTTGGATGCCTACTCTGGAAACACCATATATTTT. The encoded protein is CASSLDAYSGNTIYF. The full variable domain, in which reference TRBV5-1 and TRBJ1-3 provide the parts outside the CDR3, is KAGVTQTPRYLIKTRGQQVTLSCSPISGHRSVSWYQQTPGQGLQFLFEYFSETQRNKGNFPGRFSGRQFSNSRSEMNVSTLELGDSALYLCASSLDAYSGNTIYFGEGSWLTVV.

The chain employs TRBV11-3 and TRBJ2-1, with 13 bases identical to TRBD2. Unmatched junction bases numbered 3, after V lost 5 bases and J lost 5 bases. Germline V gene lookup returns CDR1 SGHNT and CDR2 YENEEA. CDR3 length: 15 amino acids. CDR3 amino acids: CASSPGLAGDNEQFF. CDR3 nucleotides: TGTGCCAGCAGCCCCGGACTAGCGGGGGACAATGAGCAGTTCTTC.

The chain employs TRBV11-2 and TRBJ2-5; D possibly corresponds to TRBD2 (5 bases). V shed 1 base and J shed 4 bases, with 13 bases lying between them. Germline V gives CDR1 SGHAT, CDR2 FQNNGV. This CDR3 has 15 residues. CDR3 amino acids: CASSLGPLEGETQYF. The DNA for the CDR3 is TGTGCCAGCAGCTTAGGTCCCCTTGAGGGAGAGACCCAGTACTTC.

The rearrangement links TRBV25-1 to TRBJ2-6; D may be TRBD1 (7 bases). V was cut by 3 bases and J by 0 bases, with 15 bases left in between. CDR3 length: 18 amino acids. In germline, CDR1 is MGHDK, CDR2 SYGVNS. The CDR3, as DNA: TGTGCCAGCAGTGAGGGTGCAGGGGGGAGCTCTGGGGCCAACGTCCTGACTTTC. It specifies CASSEGAGGSSGANVLTF.

The V call is TRBV28, the J call TRBJ2-7; TRBD1 aligns across 8 bases. CDR3 length: 14 residues. J lost 5 bases, V lost 3 bases, and 6 bases had no gene match. Germline CDR1 and CDR2: MDHEN and SYDVKM. The chain's CDR3 is CASSLEQGVHEQYV. The CDR3 region has the DNA TGTGCCAGCAGTTTGGAACAGGGGGTCCACGAGCAGTACGTC.

V gene TRBV5-6 combines with J gene TRBJ1-2; TRBD1 is a possible D gene (6 bases). Trimming took off 5 bases at V and 4 bases at J, with 9 bases between the two ends. Per the germline V gene, CDR1 is SGHDT and CDR2 is YYEEEE. The CDR3 is 12 residues long. CDR3 sequence (DNA): TGTGCCAGCAGTACAGGGCTCTATGGCTACACCTTC. Amino acid sequence: CASSTGLYGYTF. Full variable domain (outside the CDR3, taken from reference TRBV5-6 and TRBJ1-2): DAGVTQSPTHLIKTRGQQVTLRCSPKSGHDTVSWYQQALGQGPQFIFQYYEEEERQRGNFPDRFSGHQFPNYSSELNVNALLLGDSALYLCASSTGLYGYTFGSGTRLTVV.

V usage is TRBV5-1 and J usage is TRBJ1-3; maybe TRBD1 (6 bases). The CDR3 spans 15 residues. CDR1 is SGHRS, CDR2 YFSETQ, per germline. V dropped 3 bases and J dropped 0 bases, with 10 bases sitting between them. The CDR3 coding sequence is TGCGCCAGCAGCTCGACAGGTAGCTCTGGAAACACCATATATTTT. Translating it yields CASSSTGSSGNTIYF.

The rearrangement joins TRBV2 to TRBJ1-6, with TRBD1 as a possible D gene (5 bases). Germline V gene lookup returns CDR1 SNHLY and CDR2 FYNNEI. Between the trimmed V and J ends, which lost 6 bases and 3 bases, there was a span of 6 bases. This CDR3 comprises 13 residues. For the CDR3, the DNA is TGTGCCAGCAGAGGGGACTATAATTCACCCCTCCACTTT. Protein: CASRGDYNSPLHF.

This clone is a singleton in its sample. The rearrangement uses TRBV2 and TRBJ2-6; no definite D call. The CDR3 spans 14 residues. V gave up 5 bases and J gave up 1 base, with 6 bases separating them. Per germline, CDR1 SNHLY and CDR2 FYNNEI. The CDR3 region has the DNA TGTGCCAGCAGTAGAGAATCTGGGGCCAACGTCCTGACTTTC. Residues: CASSRESGANVLTF. The complete variable domain, with remaining parts taken from reference TRBV2 and TRBJ2-6, reads EPEVTQTPSHQVTQMGQEVILRCVPISNHLYFYWYRQILGQKVEFLVSFYNNEISEKSEIFDDQFSVERPDGSNFTLKIRSTKLEDSAMYFCASSRESGANVLTFGAGSRLTVL.

This chain connects TRBV18 to TRBJ2-5, with TRBD1 identical over 9 bases. The CDR3 covers 14 residues. The V gene's germline CDR1 is KGHSH and CDR2 LQKENI. V was pared by 3 bases and J by 5 bases, with 4 bases of the junction left unmatched. The CDR3 region is CASSPGQGRETQYF. The CDR3 DNA sequence: TGTGCCAGCTCACCGGGACAGGGTCGGGAGACCCAGTACTTC.

The J gene is TRBJ1-2, the V gene TRBV28, with D maybe TRBD1 (5 bases). The CDR3 is 12 residues long. The V gene lost 6 bases and the J gene lost 4 bases, with 9 bases spanning the gap. CDR1 and CDR2 from the germline V gene are MDHEN and SYDVKM. CDR3 region: CASSPGFYGYTF. DNA for the CDR3: TGTGCCAGCAGCCCAGGGTTCTATGGCTACACCTTC.

The chain combines TRBV7-2 with TRBJ1-1; 8 nucleotides agree with TRBD1. The CDR3 runs 15 residues. V dropped 6 bases and J dropped 2; count of bases not matched to a gene: 8. Germline values: CDR1 SGHTA, CDR2 FQGNSA. The DNA for the CDR3 is TGTGCCAGCAGACCTCGCACAGGGGGAAACACTGAAGCTTTCTTT. It translates to CASRPRTGGNTEAFF. Complete variable domain (other parts from reference TRBV7-2 and TRBJ1-1): GAGVSQSPSNKVTEKGKDVELRCDPISGHTALYWYRQSLGQGLEFLIYFQGNSAPDKSGLPSDRFSAERTGGSVSTLTIQRTQQEDSAVYLCASRPRTGGNTEAFFGQGTRLTVV.

CDR3 coding DNA: TGTGCCAGCTCCCCGCAGGGGGCGACCACCGGGGAGCTGTTTTTT. Protein product: CASSPQGATTGELFF. V gene TRBV18 combines with J gene TRBJ2-2, with 8 bases lining up with TRBD1. Unmatched junction bases numbered 7, after V lost 6 bases and J lost 4 bases. Germline-derived CDR1 and CDR2 are KGHSH and LQKENI. The CDR3 runs 15 residues.

Here the CDR3 reads CASSQEISGGALGQETQYF. CDR3 nucleotides: TGCGCCAGCAGCCAAGAAATTAGCGGGGGGGCGTTGGGACAAGAGACCCAGTACTTC. The chain has TRBV4-1 and TRBJ2-5; 11 bases agree with TRBD2. CDR1 and CDR2 from the germline V gene are MGHRA and YSYEKL. Trimming removed 0 bases from V and 2 bases from J; junction bases left unmatched: 11. The CDR3 has 19 amino acids.

The gene calls are TRBV10-3 and TRBJ2-7, with D tentatively TRBD2 (6 bases). V dropped 11 bases and J dropped 4 bases, with 15 bases sitting between them. The CDR3 consists of 12 residues. Germline loops: CDR1 ENHRY, CDR2 SYGVKD. In DNA form, the CDR3 reads TGTGCCGCAACCGGGGGATATTACGAGCAGTACTTC. It is translated as CAATGGYYEQYF.

V and J are TRBV6-5 and TRBJ1-2, with D perhaps matching TRBD1 (5 bases). Germline assignment: CDR1 MNHEY and CDR2 SVGAGI. V was trimmed by 6 bases and J by 9 bases, leaving 11 bases between them. The CDR3 covers 11 residues. In DNA form, the CDR3 reads TGTGCCAGCAGCACCGGACAAAGCTACACCTTC. This sequence encodes CASSTGQSYTF.

This chain connects TRBV28 to TRBJ1-1; a possible D gene is TRBD1 (5 bases). Germline CDR1 reads MDHEN; CDR2 reads SYDVKM. V lost 2 bases, J lost 7 bases, and 20 bases lay in between. The CDR3 extends over 16 amino acids. CDR3 in DNA: TGTGCCAGCAGTTTAGGCGGGGCAGGTGGGCTTAGTGAAGCTTTCTTT. Translated: CASSLGGAGGLSEAFF.

The chain has TRBV12-5 and TRBJ1-2; 8 positions agree with TRBD1. Unmatched junction bases numbered 6, after V lost 6 bases and J lost 3 bases. The V gene's germline CDR1 is LGHNT and CDR2 FRNRAP. This CDR3 is 14 amino acids long. CDR3 region: CASGPQGVYYGYTF. The DNA for the CDR3 is TGTGCTAGTGGCCCACAGGGGGTTTACTATGGCTACACCTTC.

The V and J genes are TRBV9 and TRBJ2-5, with TRBD1 matching 8 bases. From germline, CDR1 is SGDLS and CDR2 YYNGEE. V was pared by 0 bases and J by 9 bases, with 10 bases of the junction left unmatched. This CDR3 comprises 15 residues. The CDR3 protein is CASSVAGTGPGSQYF. The DNA for the CDR3 is TGTGCCAGCAGCGTAGCTGGGACAGGTCCGGGGTCCCAGTACTTC.

The table lists this clone with many counts. The CDR3 loop is CASRGNPGLRRDGYTF. Written as DNA, the CDR3 is TGTGCCAGCAGGGGAAATCCGGGACTTAGGAGGGATGGCTACACCTTC. The V gene is TRBV27, the J gene TRBJ1-2; TRBD1 is a possible D gene (5 bases). V was pared by 6 bases and J by 6 bases, with 23 bases between. This CDR3 region has 16 residues. CDR1 and CDR2 (germline): MNHEY, SMNVEV (reference sequence).